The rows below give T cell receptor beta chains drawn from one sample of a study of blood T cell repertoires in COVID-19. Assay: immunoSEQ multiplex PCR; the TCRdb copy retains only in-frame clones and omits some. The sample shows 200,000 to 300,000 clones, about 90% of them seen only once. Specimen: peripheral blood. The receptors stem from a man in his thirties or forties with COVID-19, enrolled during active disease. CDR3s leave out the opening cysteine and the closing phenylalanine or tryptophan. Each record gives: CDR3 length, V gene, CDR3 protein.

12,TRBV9,ASSGNRGDTEAF
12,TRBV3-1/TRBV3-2,ASSQEGQNTEAF
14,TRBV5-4,ASSSPEVPPLWGYT
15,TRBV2,ASSEGLGQGDRDEQF
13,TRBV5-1,ASSSLAGNQETQY
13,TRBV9,ASSQVGSINEKLF
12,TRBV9,ASSVTGSYNEQF
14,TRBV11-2,ASSLSRGISYNEQF
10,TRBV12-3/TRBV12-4,ASSDRDAEAF
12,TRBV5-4,ASSQEVGTDTQY
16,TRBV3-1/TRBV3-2,ASSQPTLIAGDYNEQF
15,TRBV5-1,ASSLVGSSSMNTEAF
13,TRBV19,ASTPVQVLNTEAF
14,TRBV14,ASSQNPGQKNTEAF
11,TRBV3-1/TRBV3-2,ASSQGTGSGYT
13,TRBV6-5,ASSYTGKDGSPLH
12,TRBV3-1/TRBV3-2,ASSQDPHSGELF
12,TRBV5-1,ASSLEGLIYGYT
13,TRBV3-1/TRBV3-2,ASSRARAMNTEAF
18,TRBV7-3,ASSCRGTGTSGGRQETQY
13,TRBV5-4,ASSLAPEDNSPLH
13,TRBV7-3,ASSLGLAATDTQY
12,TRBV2,ASRGDRNTGELF
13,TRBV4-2,ASSQQRGVTDTQY
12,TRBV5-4,AGSGGSAGNTIY
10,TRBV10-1,ASNPGTGELF
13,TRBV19,ASSKRGVNYNEQF
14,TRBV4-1,ASSRNGGAGANVLT
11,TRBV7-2,ASSFTGNQPQH
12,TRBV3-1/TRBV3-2,ASTPRGAGNEQF
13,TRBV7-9,ASSRFTGANTEAF
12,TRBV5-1,ASSFGQQNTEAF
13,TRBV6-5,ASSTGDRVNTEAF
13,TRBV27,ASSLSAQGAYGYT
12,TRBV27,ASSSSGGAETQY
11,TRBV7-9,ASSLLLDEKLF
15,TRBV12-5,ASGLVPQGTGNQPQH
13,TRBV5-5,ASSLTGGVGSPLH
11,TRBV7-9,ASSLVQNQPQH
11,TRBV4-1,ASSQGSGVGYT
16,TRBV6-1,ASSGPADRGYSNQPQH
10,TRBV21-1,ASVTGAVEQY
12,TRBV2,ASSDRALPQPQH
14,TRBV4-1,ASSPLVAGVNSPLH
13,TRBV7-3,ASSPRWGGADEQF
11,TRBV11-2,ASSGLAGYEQF
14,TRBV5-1,ASSLVTAGLDSPLH
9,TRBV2,ASNGNYGYT
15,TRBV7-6,ASSPAWRLVDTDTQY
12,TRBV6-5,ASSYKQVNSPLH
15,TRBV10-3,AISESTGGLLNEKLF
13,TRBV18,ASSSGQGATGELF
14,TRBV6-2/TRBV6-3,ASSYWDRGSNQPQH
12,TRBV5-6,ASSEAPQGNEQF
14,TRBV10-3,AISLGGWDNNSPLH
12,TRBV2,ASRDDRGPQPQH
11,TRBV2,ASKQGLSYGYT
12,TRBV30,AWSVTGQRLAQH
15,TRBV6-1,ASSEPGQGPSNQPQH